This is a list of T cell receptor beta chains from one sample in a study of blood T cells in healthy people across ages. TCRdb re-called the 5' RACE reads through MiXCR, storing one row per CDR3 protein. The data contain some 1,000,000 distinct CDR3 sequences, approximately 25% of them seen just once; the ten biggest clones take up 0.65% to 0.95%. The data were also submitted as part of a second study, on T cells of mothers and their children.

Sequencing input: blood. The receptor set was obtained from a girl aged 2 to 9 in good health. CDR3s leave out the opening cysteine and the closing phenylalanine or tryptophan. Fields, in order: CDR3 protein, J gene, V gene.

CDR3aa: ASSQVGEGETQY
j_gene: TRBJ2-5
v_gene: TRBV3-1

CDR3aa: ASSPLTGANVLT
j_gene: TRBJ2-6
v_gene: TRBV9

CDR3aa: ASKKSNEQF
j_gene: TRBJ2-1
v_gene: TRBV12-3/TRBV12-4

CDR3aa: ARSPSVTETQY
j_gene: TRBJ2-5
v_gene: TRBV7-9

CDR3aa: ATRAAGGETQY
j_gene: TRBJ2-5
v_gene: TRBV24-1

CDR3aa: ASSFYRDSYNEQF
j_gene: TRBJ2-1
v_gene: TRBV28

CDR3aa: SVEDRDGYEQY
j_gene: TRBJ2-7
v_gene: TRBV29-1

CDR3aa: ASSTQGADTQY
j_gene: TRBJ2-3
v_gene: TRBV9

CDR3aa: ASSPPGGLAF
j_gene: TRBJ1-1
v_gene: TRBV3-1

CDR3aa: ASSQVEEKLF
j_gene: TRBJ1-4
v_gene: TRBV4-3

CDR3aa: ASSLLGLSSGELF
j_gene: TRBJ2-2
v_gene: TRBV7-9

CDR3aa: SAGEDSSLLETQC
j_gene: TRBJ2-5
v_gene: TRBV20-1

CDR3aa: SVVAAYEQY
j_gene: TRBJ2-7
v_gene: TRBV29-1

CDR3aa: ASREPGGETQY
j_gene: TRBJ2-5
v_gene: TRBV28

CDR3aa: SASPLGQQETQY
j_gene: TRBJ2-5
v_gene: TRBV20-1

CDR3aa: SARDEGHEQY
j_gene: TRBJ2-7
v_gene: TRBV20-1

CDR3aa: ASTASNYGYT
j_gene: TRBJ1-2
v_gene: TRBV2

CDR3aa: SAQTVSSGNTIY
j_gene: TRBJ1-3
v_gene: TRBV29-1

CDR3aa: ATSLRGLSVRF
j_gene: TRBJ2-1
v_gene: TRBV15

CDR3aa: ASMDPYNEQF
j_gene: TRBJ2-1
v_gene: TRBV5-1

CDR3aa: ASSLVGGSLDEQY
j_gene: TRBJ2-7
v_gene: TRBV7-9

CDR3aa: ASNPDGSDTQY
j_gene: TRBJ2-3
v_gene: TRBV9

CDR3aa: ASTEGTSIFEQY
j_gene: TRBJ2-7
v_gene: TRBV12-3/TRBV12-4

CDR3aa: ASSPRQVQKLF
j_gene: TRBJ1-4
v_gene: TRBV7-8

CDR3aa: ATSARPGDRAYNEQF
j_gene: TRBJ2-1
v_gene: TRBV24-1

CDR3aa: ASSLVGLDIYEQY
j_gene: TRBJ2-7
v_gene: TRBV4-1

CDR3aa: SVERRDNNGELF
j_gene: TRBJ2-2
v_gene: TRBV29-1

CDR3aa: ASSRGSGFPGELF
j_gene: TRBJ2-2
v_gene: TRBV21-1

CDR3aa: ASTSPRGTGRLDEQF
j_gene: .
v_gene: TRBV7-2

CDR3aa: ASSGYPAVNTEAF
j_gene: TRBJ1-1
v_gene: TRBV6-1

CDR3aa: ASSLAGRAQETQY
j_gene: TRBJ2-5
v_gene: TRBV7-2

CDR3aa: AGSSLFGSSNTEAF
j_gene: TRBJ1-1
v_gene: TRBV7-9

CDR3aa: ASSEFGTGVITEQY
j_gene: TRBJ2-7
v_gene: TRBV25-1

CDR3aa: ASSPSRGSQTQY
j_gene: TRBJ2-5
v_gene: TRBV3-1

CDR3aa: AISEVGLGANVLT
j_gene: TRBJ2-6
v_gene: TRBV10-3

CDR3aa: ASSSDEKLF
j_gene: TRBJ1-4
v_gene: TRBV5-1

CDR3aa: ASSNSGGEKLF
j_gene: TRBJ1-4
v_gene: TRBV9

CDR3aa: SAALAGGPSEQY
j_gene: .
v_gene: TRBV20-1

CDR3aa: ASYSGGDPGRYGYT
j_gene: TRBJ1-2
v_gene: TRBV28

CDR3aa: SAADTTEAF
j_gene: TRBJ1-1
v_gene: TRBV29-1

CDR3aa: ASSQDYLGEKLF
j_gene: TRBJ1-4
v_gene: TRBV4-2